The 17 T cell receptor beta chains below all came from one sample that was sequenced in a study of T cells in Graves' hyperthyroidism and ophthalmopathy. The source material, RNA transcripts, was used to amplify TCR beta CDR3 regions. With the HTBI primer set, the TCR CDR3 went through a first round of RT-PCR. MiXCR, applied by TCRdb to the multiplex PCR reads, yields one record per CDR3 protein. There are some 400,000 distinct CDR3 sequences in the sample; roughly 14% occur only once, and about a fifth lies in the top ten. The material sequenced was blood. These receptor sequences come from a man aged 25 to 40 with Graves' hyperthyroidism that later progressed to Graves' ophthalmopathy.

This clonotype was found many times. The chain has TRBV28 and TRBJ1-5, with no clear D. Trimming removed 8 bases at V and 0 bases at J, with 17 bases between. In germline, CDR1 is MDHEN, CDR2 SYDVKM. The length of the CDR3 is 16 residues. CDR3 protein: CASLGHRILSNQPQHF. CDR3 coding DNA: TGTGCCAGCCTCGGCCACAGAATCCTTAGCAATCAGCCCCAGCATTTT.

This chain's CDR3 is CASSLRDPLHF. CDR3 bases: TGTGCCAGCAGTTTAAGGGATCCCCTCCACTTT. The genes are TRBV28 and TRBJ1-6; D remains unclear. The ends were cut back, 2 bases at V and 13 bases at J, with 6 bases in the middle. The germline V gene has CDR1 MDHEN and CDR2 SYDVKM. The CDR3 sequence is 11 residues long.

The rearrangement uses TRBV2 and TRBJ2-7; possibly TRBD2 for D (6 bases). CDR1 and CDR2 (germline): SNHLY, FYNNEI. CDR3 length: 13 amino acids. The V end was cut by 3 bases, the J end by 4 bases, with 10 bases between. The chain's CDR3 is CASSDPGGYEQYF. The DNA of the CDR3 is TGTGCCAGCAGTGACCCAGGAGGGTACGAGCAGTACTTC.

The chain combines TRBV2 with TRBJ2-3; 12 positions agree with TRBD2. V shed 6 bases and J 6 bases; nucleotides not matched to a gene: 13. The CDR3 covers 17 residues. Germline CDR1 and CDR2: SNHLY and FYNNEI. The CDR3 sequence is CASRHPGLAGPTDTQYF. In DNA form, the CDR3 reads TGTGCCAGCAGGCACCCGGGACTAGCGGGTCCAACGGATACGCAGTATTTT.

The chain is built from TRBV7-8 and TRBJ2-3, with a possible D match to TRBD1 (5 bases). The CDR3 is 12 amino acids. With 8 bases removed from V and 4 bases from J, the gap between germline ends came to 10 bases. CDR1 and CDR2 from the germline V gene are SGHVS and FQNEAQ. The CDR3 here is CASGARADTQYF. The CDR3 DNA follows: TGTGCCAGCGGGGCCCGGGCAGATACGCAGTATTTT.

The sample holds many counts of this clonotype. This chain joins TRBV2 and TRBJ1-1; D not certain. Looked up from germline, CDR1 is SNHLY and CDR2 is FYNNEI. The V gene lost 6 bases and the J gene lost 4 bases, with 15 bases spanning the gap. This CDR3 region has 14 residues. The CDR3 sequence: CASRQDGSGTEAFF. CDR3 sequence (DNA): TGTGCCAGCAGGCAGGACGGCTCGGGCACTGAAGCTTTCTTT.

V usage is TRBV6-1 and J usage is TRBJ2-5, with a weak D call TRBD2 (5 bases). The V gene lost 6 bases and the J gene lost 2 bases, with 28 bases spanning the gap. Germline V gene sequence: CDR1 MNHNS, CDR2 SASEGT. The CDR3 is 19 amino acids. The CDR3 reads CASSRREGQNKNKQETQYF. The CDR3 DNA is TGTGCCAGCAGCCGTAGAGAGGGCCAAAACAAAAATAAACAAGAGACCCAGTACTTC.

At least ten counts were recorded for this clonotype. This chain joins TRBV11-1 and TRBJ2-7, with D perhaps being TRBD1 or TRBD2 (5 bases each). The length of the CDR3 is 13 residues. With 1 base removed from V and 7 bases from J, the gap between germline ends came to 11 bases. The germline V gene encodes CDR1 SGHAT and CDR2 FQDESV (reference sequence). The CDR3 region has the DNA TGTGCCAGCAGCTTAGACGGGGCTACGGAGCAGTACTTC. Its protein product is CASSLDGATEQYF.

This clonotype was seen repeatedly, ten times or more. The chain joins TRBV7-9 to TRBJ2-7; D may be TRBD1 or TRBD2 (5 bases each). This CDR3 has 13 amino acids. The V gene lost 3 bases and the J gene lost 5 bases, with 11 bases spanning the gap. The V gene's germline CDR1 is SEHNR and CDR2 FQNEAQ (reference sequence). The DNA for the CDR3 is TGTGCCAGCAGCTTGGGACCGCTTAACGAGCAGTACTTC. Amino acid sequence: CASSLGPLNEQYF.

This clonotype was counted between two and nine times. The rearrangement links TRBV7-8 to TRBJ2-7; no clear D. Germline CDR1 is SGHVS and CDR2 is FQNEAQ. The V gene lost 4 bases and the J gene lost 4 bases, with 11 bases spanning the gap. The CDR3 sequence is 13 residues long. The CDR3 nucleotides are TGTGCCAGCAGCTCACGGTGGGGTTACGAGCAGTACTTC. Amino acids: CASSSRWGYEQYF.

The sample holds many counts of this clonotype. V and J are TRBV9 and TRBJ1-2; D remains ambiguous. CDR1 and CDR2 from the germline V gene are SGDLS and YYNGEE. The CDR3 totals 15 residues. Trimming took 5 bases from V and 0 from J, leaving 14 bases between them. CDR3 in DNA: TGTGCCAGCAGAGGAGACAACCTTTCTAACTATGGCTACACCTTC. This translates into CASRGDNLSNYGYTF. Full variable domain (outside the CDR3, taken from reference TRBV9 and TRBJ1-2): DSGVTQTPKHLITATGQRVTLRCSPRSGDLSVYWYQQSLDQGLQFLIQYYNGEERAKGNILERFSAQQFPDLHSELNLSSLELGDSALYFCASRGDNLSNYGYTFGSGTRLTVV.

This clonotype was seen only a few times. The V gene is TRBV30, the J gene TRBJ1-1; no reliable D call. Germline CDR1 is GTSNPN and CDR2 is SVGIG (reference sequence). The CDR3 runs to 13 residues. V shed 2 bases and J shed 2 bases, with 9 bases lying between them. This CDR3 reads CAWSREGNTEAFF. The CDR3, as DNA: TGTGCCTGGAGTAGGGAGGGCAACACTGAAGCTTTCTTT.

This chain uses TRBV12-3 or TRBV12-4 with TRBJ2-1, with D possibly being TRBD2 (7 bases). CDR3 length: 14 residues. Trimming cost V 2 bases and J 7 bases, with 12 bases left between them. CDR3 coding DNA: TGTGCCAGCAGTTTATCGGCGGGGGCGAATGAGCAGTTCTTC. Translation: CASSLSAGANEQFF.

This clonotype was counted only a few times. In DNA form, the CDR3 reads TGTGCCAGCAGCTTGAGGTCAGGGGTCGGCTACACCTTC. Translation: CASSLRSGVGYTF. V usage is TRBV5-6 and J usage is TRBJ1-2; D possibly corresponds to TRBD1 (6 bases). Germline V gives CDR1 SGHDT, CDR2 YYEEEE. Trimming left V 1 base short and J 8 bases short, with 12 bases between. The CDR3 sequence is 13 residues long.

This chain joins TRBV6-2 or TRBV6-3 and TRBJ2-5; 7 positions match TRBD2. J was trimmed by 4 bases and V by 5 bases; bases with no gene match: 4. The germline gives CDR1 MNHEY, CDR2 SVGEGT. The CDR3 contains 13 residues. As DNA, the CDR3 is TGTGCCAGCAGTACCGGGACTATAGAGACCCAGTACTTC. This sequence encodes CASSTGTIETQYF.

This clonotype appeared a few times. The CDR3 here is CASSPPNTGGGEQFF. The CDR3 DNA reads as TGTGCCAGCAGCCCACCCAATACAGGCGGTGGTGAGCAGTTCTTC. The rearrangement joins TRBV7-9 to TRBJ2-1; maybe TRBD1 (5 bases). CDR3 length: 15 amino acids. The V end lost 5 bases, the J end lost 9 bases, and 20 bases lay between the germline ends. Looked up from germline, CDR1 is SEHNR and CDR2 is FQNEAQ (reference sequence). Using reference TRBV7-9 and TRBJ2-1 for the parts outside the CDR3, the full variable domain is DTGVSQNPRHKITKRGQNVTFRCDPISEHNRLYWYRQTLGQGPEFLTYFQNEAQLEKSRLLSDRFSAERPKGSFSTLEIQRTEQGDSAMYLCASSPPNTGGGEQFFGPGTRLTVL.

The chain has TRBV5-1 and TRBJ2-7; tentatively, D is TRBD1 or TRBD2 (5 bases each). Trimming shortened V by 4 bases and J by 3 bases, and 17 bases separated the two germline ends. Germline V CDR1 and CDR2: SGHRS, YFSETQ. The CDR3 extends over 15 amino acids. In DNA form, the CDR3 reads TGCGCCAGCAGCAGAGGGACCCAGACGGGCTACGAGCAGTACTTC. It encodes CASSRGTQTGYEQYF.